This record looks at one T cell receptor (beta chain) sequence and its context. Its antigen is still unknown. These data belong to a study of shared clonotypes between healthy human individuals. Broader study findings: Tissue TCR repertoires likely differ from these blood-only repertoires. Sharing of clonotypes among donors was expected to vary with sequencing depth. All-four-donor shared clonotypes had higher generation probabilities than non-shared clonotypes did. Limited genetic and exposure-history diversity came from having few donors.

Clones were sequenced by immunoSEQ multiplex PCR, and TCRdb holds only the in-frame ones, with some missing. The sample has some 2.4 million clones, 80% to 95% seen once; the top ten hold 0.36%. Germline V gene sequence: CDR1 GTSNPN, CDR2 SVGIG (reference sequence). The CDR3 contains 15 residues. With V trimmed by 4 bases and J by 13 bases, 18 bases remained unmatched. The TCR originated in a man aged 18 to 30 in good health. Some clones in this sample may be carry-over from other donors' samples. The chain recombines TRBV30 with TRBJ2-5, with 10 bases fitting TRBD2. Sequencing used naive CD4+ T cells from PBMCs. Subset of the sample: CD45RA+ positively selected. CDR3 residues: CAWTKTGLAEMPRYF. The CDR3 DNA sequence: TGTGCCTGGACAAAGACCGGACTAGCGGAGATGCCTAGGTACTTC.